The rows below give T cell receptor beta chains drawn from one sample of a study of blood T cells in healthy people across ages. Each CDR3 protein is one row after TCRdb ran MiXCR on the 5' RACE reads. The table lists 800,000 to 950,000 distinct CDR3 sequences, under 40% of them singletons. Specimen: blood. The receptors come from a man younger than 35 in good health. Each CDR3 is given with its conserved first and last residue. The D gene is left open where the match is weak. The listing skips clone size in some rows; elsewhere it reads once, few, many or a size class.

v_gene	d_gene	j_gene	abundance	len	CDR3nt	CDR3aa
TRBV3-1	-	TRBJ2-1	-	16	TGTGCCAGCAGCCAAGCCACGGGGGTCTCCTACAATGAGCAGTTCTTC	CASSQATGVSYNEQFF
TRBV6-1	-	TRBJ2-7	-	15	TGTGCCAGCAGTGAGGGGGCATCAGGTCCCGATGAGCAGTACTTC	CASSEGASGPDEQYF
TRBV7-9	-	TRBJ1-5	-	15	TGTGCCAGCAGCCCCGGACGGTTAGGGCCACGGCCCCAGCATTTT	CASSPGRLGPRPQHF
TRBV12-3/TRBV12-4	-	TRBJ2-2	-	15	TGTGCCAGCAGTTTTAGTCGGGGCGACACCGGGGAGCTGTTTTTT	CASSFSRGDTGELFF
TRBV20-1	TRBD2	TRBJ2-5	-	14	TGCAGTGCTAGTGGCGGGGGGGTACAAGAGACCCAGTACTTC	CSASGGGVQETQYF
TRBV28	TRBD2	TRBJ2-1	once	15	TGTGCCAGCAGTTCCCCGGGACTAGCGGGATCCGAGCAGTTCTTC	CASSSPGLAGSEQFF
TRBV12-3/TRBV12-4	-	TRBJ1-4	few	14	TGTGCCAGCAGTTTTTCGTCCGGAGAGGAAAAACTGTTTTTT	CASSFSSGEEKLFF
TRBV9	TRBD2	TRBJ2-3	many	15	TGTGCCAGCAGCGTTAGCGGGAGTCCCACAGATACGCAGTATTTT	CASSVSGSPTDTQYF
TRBV20-1	TRBD2	TRBJ2-5	-	16	TGCAGTGCTACCCTTAGACTAGCGGGGGAGGAAGAGACCCAGTACTTC	CSATLRLAGEEETQYF
TRBV10-2	-	TRBJ1-2	-	14	TGCGCCAGCCGACCGGCCGGGACTAACTATGGCTACACCTTC	CASRPAGTNYGYTF
TRBV5-1	-	TRBJ1-1	few	13	TGCGCCAGCAGCGACCCGGCGAACACTGAAGCTTTCTTT	CASSDPANTEAFF
TRBV6-5	-	TRBJ2-3	many	13	TGTGCCAGCAGTTACTCTCTAGGAGGTACGCAGTATTTT	CASSYSLGGTQYF
TRBV7-3	TRBD1	TRBJ2-1	-	16	TGTGCCAGCAGCATATCCGGGGACAGCTCCTACAATGAGCAGTTCTTC	CASSISGDSSYNEQFF
TRBV9	-	TRBJ2-7	-	14	TGTGCCAGCAGCCAAAGGCAGAGCTCCTACGAGCAGTACTTC	CASSQRQSSYEQYF
TRBV6-2/TRBV6-3	-	TRBJ1-5	-	15	TGTGCCGGCAAGGCCCTCGGACAAGGCAATCAGCCCCAGCATTTT	CAGKALGQGNQPQHF
TRBV7-3	-	TRBJ2-3	-	18	TGTGCCAGCAGCCTCAGGGGGGTCGGGAATCCTAGCACAGATACGCGGTATTTT	CASSLRGVGNPSTDTRYF
TRBV20-1	TRBD2	TRBJ2-1	-	14	TGCAGTGCTAGAGACATAGCGGGGGGAAATGAGCAGTTCTTC	CSARDIAGGNEQFF
TRBV11-3	TRBD2	TRBJ2-1	many	13	TGTGCCAGCAGCCTTAGCGGGGAGGGTGAGCAGTTCTTC	CASSLSGEGEQFF
TRBV4-1	-	TRBJ2-7	-	16	TGCGCCAGCAGCCAAGTGGAGGGGATTAAAGCCTACGAGCAGTACTTC	CASSQVEGIKAYEQYF
TRBV30	-	TRBJ1-2	-	13	TGTGCCTGGAGTGATGCGGGGAACTATGGCTACACCTTC	CAWSDAGNYGYTF
TRBV6-5	TRBD1	TRBJ2-7	few	14	TGTGCCAGCAGGCCCGGGACAGGGGCCTACGAGCAGTACTTC	CASRPGTGAYEQYF
TRBV6-6	TRBD2	TRBJ2-3	few	14	TGTGCCAGCAATAATAGCGGGGGGGCAAATACGCAGTATTTT	CASNNSGGANTQYF
TRBV28	-	TRBJ2-7	few	15	TGTGCCAGCAGTTTAAGGGGACTCCCCTCCTACGAGCAGTACTTC	CASSLRGLPSYEQYF
TRBV7-2	-	TRBJ2-2	-	13	TGTGCCGGCAGCACAGGCGGCGCCGGGGAGCTGTTTTTT	CAGSTGGAGELFF
TRBV5-6	-	TRBJ1-2	-	13	TGTGCCAGCAGCGTCCCGGAAGCGAGGGGCTACACCTTC	CASSVPEARGYTF
TRBV7-8	-	TRBJ2-1	-	14	TGTGCCAGCAGCTTAGGGGGAGTCTCCTACGAGCAGTTCTTC	CASSLGGVSYEQFF
TRBV12-3/TRBV12-4	-	TRBJ2-2	-	17	TGTGCCAGCAGAGGGGCTAGGGGGAGAACGAACACCGGGGAGCTGTTTTTT	CASRGARGRTNTGELFF
TRBV4-3	-	TRBJ1-1	few	15	TGCGCCAGCAGCCCCGGTGTAGGCGGACGTATTGAAGCTTTCTTT	CASSPGVGGRIEAFF
TRBV2	-	TRBJ2-5	few	18	TGTGCCAGCAGTGAATTTCCGTTCCGGGACGTGGTCGAAGAGACCCAGTACTTC	CASSEFPFRDVVEETQYF
TRBV12-3/TRBV12-4	-	TRBJ1-4	-	12	TGTGCCAGCAGACAGGCCCGTGAAAAACTGTTTTTT	CASRQAREKLFF
TRBV4-3	-	TRBJ1-2	-	15	TGCGCCAGCAGCCAAGATTCAGGGTTGGACTATGGCTACACCTTC	CASSQDSGLDYGYTF
TRBV12-3/TRBV12-4	TRBD2	TRBJ2-7	-	16	TGTGCCAGCAGCCCCCCGCTAGCGGGAGGAATCTACGAGCAGTACTTC	CASSPPLAGGIYEQYF
TRBV27	-	TRBJ1-2	-	13	TGTGCCAGCAGGATGGGGGGTACCCGAGGCTACACCTTC	CASRMGGTRGYTF
TRBV5-4	-	TRBJ2-2	few	17	TGTGCCAGCAGCTCCATACTATCGACAGGACCCACCGGGGAGCTGTTTTTT	CASSSILSTGPTGELFF
TRBV5-1	-	TRBJ1-2	-	12	TGCGCCAGCAGCGAGACAGATCGGGGCTACACCTTC	CASSETDRGYTF
TRBV11-3	TRBD2	TRBJ2-1	few	18	TGTGCCAGCAGCTTAGGTGCGAGCGGGGGGGCCTCTGGGAATGAGCAGTTCTTC	CASSLGASGGASGNEQFF
TRBV7-2	-	TRBJ2-5	-	16	TGTGCCAGCAGCTTAGCCCCCCCCGGGAGTACGGAGACCCAGTACTTC	CASSLAPPGSTETQYF
TRBV6-6	-	TRBJ2-3	-	14	TGTGCCAGCAACCCGGGAACCTTCACAGATACGCAGTATTTT	CASNPGTFTDTQYF
TRBV7-2	-	TRBJ1-5	-	17	TGTGCCAGCAGCGATTTGGGGCAAGCCAAAAGCAATCAGCCCCAGCATTTT	CASSDLGQAKSNQPQHF
TRBV4-1	TRBD2	TRBJ2-5	many	16	TGCGCCAGCAGCCAAGAGACTAGCGGGAACAACAATGAGCAGTACTTC	CASSQETSGNNNEQYF
TRBV15	-	TRBJ2-7	few	17	TGTGCCACCAGCAGAGAATTAGACGGGGGGCCCTACAATGAGCAGTACTTC	CATSRELDGGPYNEQYF
TRBV12-3/TRBV12-4	TRBD1	TRBJ1-2	many	15	TGTGCCAGCCGTTTCCCCGAGCAGGGGGTCTATGGCTACACCTTC	CASRFPEQGVYGYTF
TRBV5-4	-	TRBJ2-7	-	15	TGTGCCAGCAGCTTGGGAGGGATGAGCTCCTACGAGCAGTACTTC	CASSLGGMSSYEQYF
TRBV20-1	TRBD1	TRBJ2-3	-	15	TGCAGTGCTAGAGGGGACAGGGGATATCCAGATACGCAGTATTTT	CSARGDRGYPDTQYF
TRBV5-1	TRBD1	TRBJ2-3	-	14	TGCGCCAGCAGCACGGGACAGCTCACAGATACGGAGTATTTT	CASSTGQLTDTEYF
TRBV7-2	-	TRBJ2-2	-	15	TGTGCCAGCAGCCCTCAGGGCATCCTCACCGGGGGGCTGTTTTTT	CASSPQGILTGGLFF
TRBV29-1	-	TRBJ2-7	many	13	TGCAGCGTTCGGACAGCTGACTCCTACGAGCAGTACTTC	CSVRTADSYEQYF
TRBV13	-	TRBJ2-3	few	17	TGTGCCAGCAGCCCGCCCCCTATAGATGCTAGCACAGATACGCAGTATTTT	CASSPPPIDASTDTQYF
TRBV6-2/TRBV6-3	-	TRBJ1-2	few	13	TGTGCCAGCAGCCTAGACAATTTCTATGGCTACACCTTC	CASSLDNFYGYTF
TRBV28	-	TRBJ2-5	few	14	TGTGCCAGCAGCCCCCCCGCTAGCAGAGAGACCCAGTACTTC	CASSPPASRETQYF
TRBV12-3/TRBV12-4	-	TRBJ1-3	-	14	TGTGCCAGCAGTTCTCAGAGCTCTGGAAACACCATATATTTT	CASSSQSSGNTIYF
TRBV12-3/TRBV12-4	-	TRBJ2-1	-	12	TGTGCCAGCAGCAGACAGGTCAATGAGCAGTTCTTC	CASSRQVNEQFF